Below are 2 T cell receptor beta chains sequenced from a single sample in a study of blood T cell repertoires in COVID-19. Sequencing was performed with immunoSEQ multiplex PCR; in TCRdb, only in-frame clones are kept and a portion is missing. The sample lists under 75,000 clones, roughly 88% occurring once. The sequenced material came from peripheral blood. The receptors shown here come from a man in his fifties or sixties with active COVID-19.

This clone was detected once. The V gene is TRBV29-1, the J gene TRBJ2-1; D is possibly TRBD1 (7 bases). Trimming took off 5 bases at V and 0 bases at J, with 11 bases between the two ends. CDR3 length equals 14 residues. Germline CDR1 reads SQVTM; CDR2 reads ANQGSEA. CDR3 DNA sequence: TGCAGCGTTCAGGGGGGTAGCTCCTACAATGAGCAGTTCTTC. Translation: CSVQGGSSYNEQFF.

The table lists this clone with a few counts. The chain is built from TRBV30 and TRBJ1-1, with D unresolved. Germline V gives CDR1 GTSNPN, CDR2 SVGIG (reference sequence). The ends were cut back, 4 bases at V and 7 bases at J, with 16 bases in the middle. The CDR3 runs 13 residues. CDR3 in amino acids: CAWKSKRFLEAFF. The CDR3 DNA sequence: TGTGCCTGGAAGTCTAAGCGATTTCTTGAAGCTTTCTTT. Complete variable domain (other parts from reference TRBV30 and TRBJ1-1): SQTIHQWPATLVQPVGSPLSLECTVEGTSNPNLYWYRQAAGRGLQLLFYSVGIGQISSEVPQNLSASRPQDRQFILSSKKLLLSDSGFYLCAWKSKRFLEAFFGQGTRLTVV.